These 15 T cell receptor beta chains came from one sample sequenced in a study of T cells in Graves' hyperthyroidism and ophthalmopathy. It was RNA transcripts that yielded the amplified TCR beta CDR3 regions. HTBI primers were employed in a first-round RT-PCR of the TCR CDR3. TCRdb reprocessed the multiplex PCR reads via MiXCR and lists one record per CDR3 protein. The sample has about 400,000 distinct CDR3 sequences, 15% to 18% seen once. Sequenced input: blood. These TCRs come from a woman in her late teens or twenties with Graves' hyperthyroidism.

This clonotype came up many times. This chain connects TRBV6-1 to TRBJ2-7; D unresolved. The CDR3 contains 15 residues. From germline, CDR1 is MNHNS and CDR2 SASEGT. The V end lost 6 bases, the J end lost 0 bases, and 15 bases lay between the germline ends. The CDR3 loop reads CASRQGRINSYEQYF. In nucleotides, the CDR3 is TGTGCCAGCAGGCAAGGACGGATAAACTCCTACGAGCAGTACTTC.

In this sample, this clonotype turned up a few times. CDR3: CSGGASSYNEQFF. The CDR3 DNA reads as TGCAGTGGAGGGGCCAGCTCCTACAATGAGCAGTTCTTC. This chain links TRBV20-1 with TRBJ2-1; either TRBD1 or TRBD2 may fit D (5 bases each). The germline V and J ends were trimmed by 7 bases and 0 bases, with 10 bases remaining between them. This CDR3 has 13 residues. CDR1 and CDR2 from the germline V gene are DFQATT and SNEGSKA (reference sequence).

This clonotype has ten or more counts. This rearrangement joins TRBV12-3 or TRBV12-4 to TRBJ2-3, with 11 bases lining up with TRBD2. The CDR3 extends over 15 amino acids. J was trimmed by 4 bases and V by 6 bases; bases with no gene match: 6. DNA for the CDR3: TGTGCCAGCAGGAAGACTAGCGGGATATCAGATACGCAGTATTTT. It codes for CASRKTSGISDTQYF.

In this sample, this clonotype turned up a few times. J is TRBJ2-3 and V is TRBV7-2; 9 bases align to TRBD2. Germline V gene sequence: CDR1 SGHTA, CDR2 FQGNSA. Losses at the gene ends were 3 bases for V and 0 bases for J; bases not matched to a gene: 10. The CDR3 consists of 18 residues. CDR3 amino acids: CASSLYGWAGGSTDTQYF. In DNA form, the CDR3 reads TGTGCCAGCAGCTTGTACGGCTGGGCGGGGGGGAGCACAGATACGCAGTATTTT. Filled out from reference TRBV7-2 and TRBJ2-3, the complete variable domain reads GAGVSQSPSNKVTEKGKDVELRCDPISGHTALYWYRQSLGQGLEFLIYFQGNSAPDKSGLPSDRFSAERTGGSVSTLTIQRTQQEDSAVYLCASSLYGWAGGSTDTQYFGPGTRLTVL.

V gene TRBV7-2 combines with J gene TRBJ2-1, with D perhaps TRBD1 (6 bases). Trimming stripped 6 bases from V and 3 bases from J, with 15 bases between. Germline loops: CDR1 SGHTA, CDR2 FQGNSA. CDR3 length: 15 amino acids. The CDR3: CASSPEGDLYNEQFF. CDR3 sequence (DNA): TGTGCCAGCAGTCCCGAGGGGGACCTCTACAATGAGCAGTTCTTC.

The J gene is TRBJ1-1, the V gene TRBV7-2, with D perhaps TRBD1 (6 bases). This CDR3 is 15 amino acids long. Germline-derived CDR1 and CDR2 are SGHTA and FQGNSA. The germline V and J ends were trimmed by 5 bases and 2 bases, with 15 bases remaining between them. CDR3 sequence: CASSPKLGGNTEAFF. The CDR3 DNA sequence: TGTGCCAGCAGCCCCAAACTAGGGGGTAACACTGAAGCTTTCTTT. The variable domain in full, with the rest retrieved from reference TRBV7-2 and TRBJ1-1, is GAGVSQSPSNKVTEKGKDVELRCDPISGHTALYWYRQSLGQGLEFLIYFQGNSAPDKSGLPSDRFSAERTGGSVSTLTIQRTQQEDSAVYLCASSPKLGGNTEAFFGQGTRLTVV.

The J gene is TRBJ1-2, the V gene TRBV12-3 or TRBV12-4, with a tentative D call TRBD1 (5 bases). V was clipped by 3 bases and J by 3 bases, with 8 bases between them. This CDR3 has 13 amino acids. The CDR3 sequence: CASSFGGDYGYTF. As DNA, the CDR3 is TGTGCCAGCAGTTTCGGGGGAGACTATGGCTACACCTTC.

The table lists this clonotype with many counts. This rearrangement joins TRBV11-2 to TRBJ1-1, with D hard to call. CDR1 and CDR2 from the germline V gene are SGHAT and FQNNGV. With 5 bases removed from V and 6 bases from J, the gap between germline ends came to 10 bases. This CDR3 is 12 amino acids long. The CDR3 coding sequence is TGTGCCAGCAGCGATCGTGGCCCTGAAGCTTTCTTT. It translates to CASSDRGPEAFF.

There are many counts of this clonotype. V gene TRBV20-1 combines with J gene TRBJ2-7; 7 bases fit TRBD2. V trimming: 5 bases; J trimming: 4 bases; junction bases outside the gene matches: 11. Germline CDR1 reads DFQATT; CDR2 reads SNEGSKA (reference sequence). The length of the CDR3 is 14 residues. The CDR3 loop is CSALTRREWYEQYF. CDR3 in DNA: TGCAGTGCTCTGACTCGGCGGGAGTGGTACGAGCAGTACTTC.

This rearrangement joins TRBV18 to TRBJ2-1; D remains unclear. CDR3 size: 14 residues. Germline V lookup: CDR1 KGHSH, CDR2 LQKENI. V lost 3 bases and J 3 bases, leaving 9 bases between the germline ends. The CDR3 DNA follows: TGTGCCAGCTCACCTCGGTGGGACTACAATGAGCAGTTCTTC. Translating gives CASSPRWDYNEQFF. Drawing the rest from reference TRBV18 and TRBJ2-1, the complete variable domain is NAGVMQNPRHLVRRRGQEARLRCSPMKGHSHVYWYRQLPEEGLKFMVYLQKENIIDESGMPKERFSAEFPKEGPSILRIQQVVRGDSAAYFCASSPRWDYNEQFFGPGTRLTVL.

This clonotype has only a few counts. The CDR3 loop is CASSLVQGGQETQYF. The DNA for the CDR3 is TGTGCCAGCAGCTTAGTACAGGGGGGCCAAGAGACCCAGTACTTC. The rearrangement uses TRBV7-9 and TRBJ2-5; 8 bases map to TRBD1. In germline, CDR1 is SEHNR, CDR2 FQNEAQ (reference sequence). This CDR3 spans 15 amino acids. V was pared by 1 base and J by 1 base, with 2 bases of the junction left unmatched.

J is TRBJ1-6 and V is TRBV15; a possible D gene is TRBD1 (5 bases). CDR3 length: 17 amino acids. The V and J ends lost 3 bases and 6 bases respectively, with 18 bases between them. CDR1 LNHNV and CDR2 YYDKDF come from the germline V gene (reference sequence). The CDR3 spells CATSRLFEGAPNSPLHF. CDR3 DNA: TGTGCCACCAGCAGGCTCTTTGAAGGGGCGCCTAATTCACCCCTCCACTTT.

The rearrangement uses TRBV7-6 and TRBJ1-5; D gene uncertain. V lost 2 bases and J lost 3, with 11 bases in between. The CDR3 sequence is 15 residues long. Germline V gene lookup returns CDR1 SGHVS and CDR2 FNYEAQ. The CDR3 DNA follows: TGTGCCAGCAGCTTAACCCCCGGGATCAATCAGCCCCAGCATTTT. It specifies CASSLTPGINQPQHF.

This clonotype showed up many times. This chain links TRBV4-2 with TRBJ1-1; tentative D call: TRBD1 (6 bases). Germline V gene lookup returns CDR1 LGHNA and CDR2 YNFKEQ. The CDR3 contains 15 residues. Trimming stripped 4 bases from V and 4 bases from J, with 16 bases between. The DNA of the CDR3 is TGTGCCAGCAGCCGCTCGACAGGTTCGGTCACTGAAGCTTTCTTT. The encoded protein is CASSRSTGSVTEAFF.

A single count supports this clonotype. The V and J genes are TRBV20-1 and TRBJ2-7; D unresolved. V lost 2 bases to trimming and J lost 3 bases, with 8 bases between them. This CDR3 contains 12 residues. CDR1 DFQATT and CDR2 SNEGSKA come from the germline V gene (reference sequence). The CDR3 DNA reads TGCAGTGCTAGAAACAAATACTACGAGCAGTACTTC. Its protein product is CSARNKYYEQYF.